This TCR beta chain comes out of a study of cytomegalovirus exposure and HLA in healthy donors. Looking at the study overall: An analysis done earlier identified some 120 million unique TCR beta sequences from about 179 million T cells. A data release that came early held approximately 85 million unique TCRs from HLA-typed donors.

Remarks on this clone: Its antigen is currently unknown.

General study points: Despite most TCR sequences being rare, some public TCRs occurred in many donors.

The CDR3 length is 15 residues. The V gene end was trimmed by 2 bases and the J gene end by 6 bases; junction bases not matched to a gene: 4. The germline V gene has CDR1 KGHSY and CDR2 FQNENV. It was with 60 Vbeta and 13 Jbeta primers that the PCR ran. Original processing methods: An analysis that came later counted approximately 76 million unique TCR beta chains, about 10 million shared. Sequenced by immunoSEQ multiplex PCR; TCRdb stores in-frame clones only, minus some. V, J and clone size reflect that table, while D and trimming were determined from the DNA. This table holds 190,000 or so clones, around 86% found once.

The TCR originated in a man aged 50-60 years in good health and CMV-seronegative. V and J are TRBV16 and TRBJ2-5; 12 bases agree with TRBD1. Sample: PBMCs. The CDR3 here is CASSQRGQGAKTQYF. Written as DNA, the CDR3 is TGTGCCAGCAGCCAAAGGGGACAGGGGGCAAAGACCCAGTACTTC.